This is a list of T cell receptor beta chains from one sample in a study of PD-1 blockade in mismatch repair-deficient tumors. Clones were sequenced by immunoSEQ multiplex PCR, and TCRdb holds only the in-frame ones, with some missing. The sample carries 13,000 to 15,000 clones, 84% recorded once. The specimen comprised PBMCs, sampled 14 weeks after starting pembrolizumab. Every receptor here comes from an adult with mismatch repair-deficient cancer. CDR3s include the opening cysteine and the closing phenylalanine or tryptophan. A D gene is named only where the DNA matches it firmly. The size of a clone is reported for some rows only, either as once, few or many, or as a class for expanded clones.

TRBD2,16,TRBJ2-5,TRBV7-2,NA,CASINSRLAGGETQYF,TGTGCCAGCATCAATTCCCGACTAGCGGGAGGAGAGACCCAGTACTTC
TRBD1,13,TRBJ1-1,TRBV5-1,NA,CASSSTGVTEAFF,TGCGCCAGCAGCTCGACAGGGGTCACTGAAGCTTTCTTT
NA,13,TRBJ1-5,TRBV15,NA,CATSREGDQPQHF,TGTGCCACCAGCAGAGAAGGAGATCAGCCCCAGCATTTT
TRBD1,14,TRBJ2-3,TRBV14,once,CASSRDRGTDTQYF,TGTGCCAGCAGCCGGGACAGGGGCACAGATACGCAGTATTTT
NA,12,TRBJ1-2,TRBV2,NA,CASRAETYGYTF,TGTGCCAGCAGGGCCGAAACCTATGGCTACACCTTC
TRBD1,15,TRBJ1-5,TRBV15,NA,CATSSAHRGGQPQHF,TGTGCCACCAGCAGCGCTCACAGGGGGGGGCAGCCCCAGCATTTT
NA,14,TRBJ1-3,TRBV29-1,NA,CSVLTPASGNTIYF,TGCAGCGTCTTGACTCCGGCCTCTGGAAACACCATATATTTT
NA,14,TRBJ2-7,TRBV5-1,NA,CASSLSLSSYEQYF,TGCGCCAGCAGCTTGTCACTGAGCTCCTACGAGCAGTACTTC
NA,15,TRBJ1-4,TRBV5-4,NA,CASSLVGGPNEKLFF,TGTGCCAGCAGCCTCGTGGGAGGGCCAAATGAAAAACTGTTTTTT
TRBD2,14,TRBJ2-7,TRBV28,NA,CASSPPGLAYEQYF,TGTGCCAGCAGTCCCCCGGGACTAGCCTACGAGCAGTACTTC
NA,13,TRBJ1-6,TRBV30,NA,CARTEDYNSPLHF,TGTGCACGGACAGAAGATTATAATTCACCCCTCCACTTT
NA,13,TRBJ1-5,TRBV30,NA,CAWSTYGNQPQHF,TGTGCCTGGAGTACATACGGCAATCAGCCCCAGCATTTT
NA,14,TRBJ1-5,TRBV9,NA,CASSVADTNQPQHF,TGTGCCAGCAGCGTAGCGGACACCAATCAGCCCCAGCATTTT
TRBD1,19,TRBJ2-6,TRBV19,NA,CASSIGPPDRARGANVLTF,TGTGCCAGTAGTATAGGCCCCCCGGACAGGGCACGTGGGGCCAACGTCCTGACTTTC
NA,16,TRBJ1-4,TRBV15,NA,CATSRPRTAVNEKLFF,TGTGCCACCAGCAGACCCCGGACAGCCGTTAATGAAAAACTGTTTTTT
TRBD1,14,TRBJ2-1,TRBV19,NA,CASRTGGEDDEQFF,TGTGCCAGTAGAACAGGGGGCGAGGACGATGAGCAGTTCTTC